A selection of T cell receptor beta chains follows, all from one sample in a study of cytomegalovirus exposure and HLA in healthy donors. This table comes from immunoSEQ multiplex PCR, and its TCRdb copy is limited to in-frame clones, with some not included. The sample includes around 200,000 clones, 79% of them seen just once. Specimen: PBMCs. These receptors were taken from a woman aged 50 to 65 in good health and CMV-seronegative. Each CDR3 is given with its conserved first and last residue.

v_gene	j_gene	CDR3aa
TRBV30	TRBJ2-3	CAWSSGWGGTDTQYF
TRBV7-7	TRBJ2-6	CASSTGGSGANVLTF
TRBV28	TRBJ1-5	CASSDRAGGAQHF
TRBV10-3	TRBJ2-7	CAISGGTGTSGYEQYF
TRBV27	TRBJ1-2	CASSFRQGGGYTF
TRBV28	TRBJ2-5	CASRPLAGVETQYF
TRBV7-6	TRBJ2-7	CASSLESSYEQYF
TRBV19	TRBJ1-5	CASRPNRAGQPQHF
TRBV7-9	TRBJ2-1	CASAGATYNEQFF
TRBV4-3	TRBJ2-1	CASSQGTSGYNEQFF
TRBV30	TRBJ1-2	CAWSLSGRNYGYTF